The 31 T cell receptor beta chains in this list originate from one sample, sequenced in a study of control samples from healthy donors and cancer patients. Generated by immunoSEQ multiplex PCR, the TCRdb table keeps only in-frame clones and is missing some. Of under 200,000 clones in the sample, 92% are singletons; the top ten hold approximately 0.7%. Sequences were obtained from blood. The source is a woman younger than 45 in good health.

This chain links TRBV7-9 with TRBJ2-7; tentative D call: TRBD2 (5 bases). V shed 4 bases and J shed 0 bases, with 13 bases lying between them. Per the germline V gene, CDR1 is SEHNR and CDR2 is FQNEAQ (reference sequence). The CDR3 sequence is 15 residues long. CDR3 in DNA: TGTGCCAGCAGCTCCTTCCGGGGTTCCTCCTACGAGCAGTACTTC. Translating it yields CASSSFRGSSYEQYF.

This chain uses TRBV19 with TRBJ2-5, with no clear D. Germline-derived CDR1 and CDR2 are LNHDA and SQIVND (reference sequence). V was shortened by 3 bases and J by 4 bases, with 12 bases between the two germline ends. There are 14 residues in the CDR3. The CDR3 bases are TGTGCCAGTAGTATGGTAGGGTTTGGAGAGACCCAGTACTTC. It encodes CASSMVGFGETQYF.

The chain carries TRBV7-2 and TRBJ2-1; 12 bases fit TRBD2. This CDR3 is 16 amino acids long. Germline V gene sequence: CDR1 SGHTA, CDR2 FQGNSA. V gave up 8 bases and J gave up 6 bases; unmatched junction bases: 11. CDR3 nucleotide sequence: TGTGCCAGCGGGCTAGCGGGAGGGCCAGGGATCAATGAGCAGTTCTTC. It is translated as CASGLAGGPGINEQFF.

As regards this clone: Other DNA sequences from this sample encode an identical CDR3 as well. The chain is built from TRBV18 and TRBJ1-5; D call uncertain. The CDR3 length is 13 residues. Trimming removed 3 bases from V and 1 base from J, with 4 bases in between. Germline CDR1 reads KGHSH; CDR2 reads LQKENI. DNA for the CDR3: TGTGCCAGCTCACCGGGGAGCAATCAGCCCCAGCATTTT. It is translated as CASSPGSNQPQHF.

The rearrangement joins TRBV27 to TRBJ1-5; TRBD1 aligns across 12 bases. The V segment lost 3 bases and the J segment 7 bases; nucleotides outside the gene matches: 4. The germline V gene has CDR1 MNHEY and CDR2 SMNVEV (reference sequence). This CDR3 has 15 amino acids. As DNA, the CDR3 is TGTGCCAGCAGTTTGGGACAGGGGGCAACCCAGCCCCAGCATTTT. Translation: CASSLGQGATQPQHF.

The CDR3 nucleotides are TGTGCCAGCAGCCCCGGCCGATTCAGCTCCTACAATGAGCAGTTCTTC. Encoded protein: CASSPGRFSSYNEQFF. The chain uses TRBV7-9 and TRBJ2-1; no definite D call. V lost 5 bases, J lost 0 bases, and 14 bases lay in between. The CDR3 has 16 amino acids. Per germline, CDR1 SEHNR and CDR2 FQNEAQ (reference sequence).

The gene calls are TRBV27 and TRBJ1-2; weak D call: TRBD1 (6 bases). V was clipped by 7 bases and J by 4 bases, with 19 bases between them. Looked up from germline, CDR1 is MNHEY and CDR2 is SMNVEV (reference sequence). The CDR3 totals 15 residues. The DNA of the CDR3 is TGTGCCAGCACTGTCTTGGGGGGGCGAGGCTATGGCTACACCTTC. Its translation: CASTVLGGRGYGYTF.

The rearrangement joins TRBV6-2 or TRBV6-3 to TRBJ2-7; D gene ambiguous. Trimming left V 4 bases short and J 2 bases short, with 6 bases between. This CDR3 is built from 12 residues. CDR1 is MNHEY, CDR2 SVGEGT, per germline. The CDR3 nucleotides are TGTGCCAGCAGTTTTTCCACCTACGAGCAGTACTTC. It encodes CASSFSTYEQYF.

This clone has only one observation. The rearrangement links TRBV12-5 to TRBJ1-4, with D perhaps matching TRBD1 (6 bases). The CDR3 extends over 16 amino acids. V gave up 1 base and J gave up 8 bases, with 17 bases separating them. Germline CDR1 reads LGHNT; CDR2 reads FRNRAP. CDR3 DNA: TGTGCTAGTGGTTTGGCCGTTGGACAGTTAGGAGAAAAACTGTTTTTT. It encodes CASGLAVGQLGEKLFF.

V usage is TRBV28 and J usage is TRBJ2-7; 9 bases align to TRBD2. V dropped 5 bases and J dropped 4; count of bases not matched to a gene: 12. This CDR3 is 16 amino acids long. The germline V gene has CDR1 MDHEN and CDR2 SYDVKM. Here the CDR3 DNA reads TGTGCCAGCAGTCTCCCCCCGGGTAGCGGGAGTTACGAGCAGTACTTC. As protein: CASSLPPGSGSYEQYF. Together with reference TRBV28 and TRBJ2-7, the CDR3 gives the full variable domain: DVKVTQSSRYLVKRTGEKVFLECVQDMDHENMFWYRQDPGLGLRLIYFSYDVKMKEKGDIPEGYSVSREKKERFSLILESASTNQTSMYLCASSLPPGSGSYEQYFGPGTRLTVT.

The rearrangement joins TRBV27 to TRBJ2-5; possibly TRBD1 for D (6 bases). This CDR3 contains 15 residues. V was trimmed by 5 bases and J by 7 bases, leaving 20 bases between them. Germline CDR1 is MNHEY and CDR2 is SMNVEV (reference sequence). Here the CDR3 DNA reads TGTGCCAGCAGTCCCAACCGACAGGTCCCAGGGACCCAGTACTTC. Protein product: CASSPNRQVPGTQYF.

The sample holds a few counts of this clone. The sample has other DNA sequences that encode this CDR3 too. The chain uses TRBV5-1 and TRBJ2-7; D ambiguous. Looked up from germline, CDR1 is SGHRS and CDR2 is YFSETQ. The CDR3 totals 12 residues. V was clipped by 0 bases and J by 6 bases, with 7 bases between them. The CDR3 nucleotides are TGCGCCAGCAGCTTGGGAGGATCCGAGCAGTACTTC. Its protein product is CASSLGGSEQYF.

The chain couples TRBV28 to TRBJ2-1, with D possibly being TRBD2 (6 bases). CDR1 is MDHEN, CDR2 SYDVKM, per germline. This CDR3 spans 14 amino acids. V lost 8 bases, J lost 1 base, and 12 bases lay in between. CDR3 sequence (DNA): TGTGCCAGCTTGGAGGGGAGATCCTACAATGAGCAGTTCTTC. It codes for CASLEGRSYNEQFF. The full variable domain, its missing parts supplied by reference TRBV28 and TRBJ2-1, is DVKVTQSSRYLVKRTGEKVFLECVQDMDHENMFWYRQDPGLGLRLIYFSYDVKMKEKGDIPEGYSVSREKKERFSLILESASTNQTSMYLCASLEGRSYNEQFFGPGTRLTVL.

The chain recombines TRBV14 with TRBJ1-3; a weak D match, TRBD1 (5 bases). The CDR3 has 14 residues. Trimming stripped 0 bases from V and 9 bases from J, with 12 bases between. Germline CDR1 SGHDN, CDR2 FVKESK. Here the CDR3 DNA reads TGTGCCAGCAGCCAAGAGGTCAGGGTCGGCACCATATATTTT. It yields the protein CASSQEVRVGTIYF. The full variable domain, rest sourced from reference TRBV14 and TRBJ1-3, is EAGVTQFPSHSVIEKGQTVTLRCDPISGHDNLYWYRRVMGKEIKFLLHFVKESKQDESGMPNNRFLAERTGGTYSTLKVQPAELEDSGVYFCASSQEVRVGTIYFGEGSWLTVV.

CDR3 in DNA: TGCGCCAGCAGCCAAGATGAGGGGCGGTGGTATGGCTACACCTTC. Amino acid sequence: CASSQDEGRWYGYTF. The chain combines TRBV4-1 with TRBJ1-2; TRBD1 might be the D (5 bases). Germline values: CDR1 MGHRA, CDR2 YSYEKL. With 0 bases removed from V and 5 bases from J, the gap between germline ends came to 13 bases. The CDR3 covers 15 residues.

The chain uses TRBV18 and TRBJ2-1; no definite D call. The CDR3 sequence is 14 residues long. V was trimmed by 3 bases and J by 8 bases, leaving 14 bases between them. CDR1 and CDR2 from the germline V gene are KGHSH and LQKENI. CDR3 in amino acids: CASSPLTTVDEQFF. As DNA, the CDR3 is TGTGCCAGCTCACCCCTAACTACGGTGGATGAGCAGTTCTTC.

About this clone itself: The same CDR3 arises from other DNA sequences in this sample as well. V is TRBV7-9 and J is TRBJ2-7, with D possibly TRBD1 on 5 matching bases. The V gene's germline CDR1 is SEHNR and CDR2 FQNEAQ (reference sequence). The V end lost 2 bases, the J end lost 2 bases, and 7 bases lay between the germline ends. This CDR3 comprises 13 residues. As DNA, the CDR3 is TGTGCCAGCAGCTTAACAGGAACCTACGAGCAGTACTTC. Its translation: CASSLTGTYEQYF.

A note on this clone: Other DNA sequences from this sample encode an identical CDR3 as well. The chain couples TRBV5-4 to TRBJ1-1; D is unclear. Germline-derived CDR1 and CDR2 are SGHNT and YYREEE (reference sequence). V gave up 2 bases and J gave up 3 bases, with 8 bases separating them. The CDR3 loop spans 13 amino acids. The DNA for the CDR3 is TGTGCCAGCAGCTTAGGGCAGTACACTGAAGCTTTCTTT. Translation gives CASSLGQYTEAFF.

The rearrangement joins TRBV14 to TRBJ1-6, with D unclear. Germline V gives CDR1 SGHDN, CDR2 FVKESK. This CDR3 is 13 amino acids long. Between the trimmed V and J ends, which lost 1 base and 7 bases, there was a span of 5 bases. The CDR3 nucleotides are TGTGCCAGCAGCCAAGTCCTCAATTCACCCCTCCACTTT. Translation gives CASSQVLNSPLHF.

This chain joins TRBV9 and TRBJ1-1, with D tentatively TRBD1 (5 bases). V was cut by 0 bases and J by 5 bases, with 11 bases left in between. Germline CDR1 reads SGDLS; CDR2 reads YYNGEE. This CDR3 comprises 14 residues. CDR3 nucleotide sequence: TGTGCCAGCAGCGTAGAAGTAACAGGAACTGAAGCTTTCTTT. As protein: CASSVEVTGTEAFF.

The gene calls are TRBV3-1 (or the pseudogene TRBV3-2) and TRBJ2-2; 12 bases line up with TRBD2. Germline assignment: CDR1 LGHDT and CDR2 YNNKEL (reference sequence). The CDR3 runs 19 residues. Unmatched junction bases numbered 9, after V lost 0 bases and J lost 4 bases. The CDR3 loop reads CASSQDLAGLAGITGELFF. The DNA of the CDR3 is TGTGCCAGCAGCCAAGATCTCGCGGGACTAGCGGGCATCACCGGGGAGCTGTTTTTT.

The chain has TRBV27 and TRBJ2-7; 12 nucleotides agree with TRBD2. The trim removed 4 bases at V and 4 bases at J, leaving 14 bases unmatched. Germline V CDR1 and CDR2: MNHEY, SMNVEV (reference sequence). The CDR3 has 18 residues. The CDR3 sequence is CASSSRLAGAQGGYEQYF. In nucleotides, the CDR3 is TGTGCCAGCAGTTCGCGACTAGCGGGAGCGCAGGGTGGGTACGAGCAGTACTTC.

In its sample, this clone was seen once. V is TRBV3-1 (or the pseudogene TRBV3-2) and J is TRBJ2-3, with a possible D match to TRBD2 (5 bases). Trimming pared 4 bases from V and 5 bases from J, leaving 7 bases between. CDR3 length: 12 amino acids. The germline CDR1 and CDR2 sequences are LGHDT and YNNKEL (reference sequence). The CDR3 loop reads CASSRAGDTQYF. The CDR3 DNA reads as TGTGCCAGCAGCCGTGCGGGAGATACGCAGTATTTT.

The V and J genes are TRBV7-8 and TRBJ1-1, with D possibly being TRBD1 (5 bases). Germline CDR1 is SGHVS and CDR2 is FQNEAQ. V lost 5 bases to trimming and J lost 1 base, with 11 bases between them. CDR3 length: 14 amino acids. CDR3 amino acids: CASSPGLTNTEAFF. The CDR3 coding sequence is TGTGCCAGCAGCCCGGGACTGACGAACACTGAAGCTTTCTTT.

The CDR3 DNA sequence: TGTGCCAGCAGCTTAGTATTAAGGGGGGGACTACAAACCGCGTACGAGCAGTACTTC. It specifies CASSLVLRGGLQTAYEQYF. V usage is TRBV11-2 and J usage is TRBJ2-7, with a weak D call TRBD2 (7 bases). The CDR3 contains 19 residues. Germline CDR1 and CDR2: SGHAT and FQNNGV. Trimming stripped 1 base from V and 4 bases from J, with 26 bases between.

The chain carries TRBV27 and TRBJ2-7; 9 bases line up with TRBD1. The V and J ends lost 5 bases and 4 bases, in that order; junction bases with no gene match: 6. Looked up from germline, CDR1 is MNHEY and CDR2 is SMNVEV (reference sequence). This CDR3 comprises 14 residues. Written as DNA, the CDR3 is TGTGCCAGCAGTCCACAGGGGGCGCATTACGAGCAGTACTTC. Its translation: CASSPQGAHYEQYF.

A single count supports this clone. V usage is TRBV27 and J usage is TRBJ2-4; no reliable D call. This CDR3 has 16 residues. The V gene's germline CDR1 is MNHEY and CDR2 SMNVEV (reference sequence). V dropped 7 bases and J dropped 3 bases, with 19 bases sitting between them. This chain's CDR3 is CASTSQYTEYKNIQYF. DNA of the CDR3: TGTGCCAGCACTTCCCAATATACAGAATACAAAAACATTCAGTACTTC.

The chain is built from TRBV10-3 and TRBJ1-5; no clear D. Germline V gene sequence: CDR1 ENHRY, CDR2 SYGVKD. The CDR3 has 14 residues. Trimming pared 0 bases from V and 2 bases from J, leaving 5 bases between. The CDR3 is CAISESRGNQPQHF. CDR3 DNA: TGTGCCATCAGTGAGTCGAGGGGCAATCAGCCCCAGCATTTT.

In its sample, this clone was seen a few times. V is TRBV4-2 and J is TRBJ2-7, with TRBD2 matching over 13 bases. The length of the CDR3 is 16 residues. With 4 bases clipped from V and 5 bases from J, the junction kept 8 bases outside the gene matches. CDR1 is LGHNA and CDR2 is YNFKEQ in the germline V gene. The CDR3 here is CASSPTGLAGTHEQYF. CDR3 nucleotide sequence: TGTGCCAGCAGCCCAACGGGACTAGCGGGAACCCACGAGCAGTACTTC.

Points on this clone: Distinct nucleotide sequences in the sample also encode this CDR3. The V gene is TRBV7-6, the J gene TRBJ2-7; D possibly uses TRBD1 or TRBD2 (5 bases each). Trimming cost V 4 bases and J 4 bases, with 11 bases left between them. Germline V gene sequence: CDR1 SGHVS, CDR2 FNYEAQ. The CDR3 totals 13 residues. The chain's CDR3 is CASSSGPGYEQYF. DNA of the CDR3: TGTGCCAGCAGCTCGGGACCGGGTTACGAGCAGTACTTC.

The chain uses TRBV25-1 and TRBJ2-2, with TRBD2 as a possible D gene (5 bases). Germline lookup yields CDR1 MGHDK and CDR2 SYGVNS. This CDR3 comprises 15 residues. V shed 2 bases and J shed 7 bases, with 14 bases lying between them. The CDR3 region is CASSEVGWESGELFF. The CDR3 coding sequence is TGTGCCAGCAGTGAAGTCGGGTGGGAGAGCGGGGAGCTGTTTTTT. Supplemented by reference TRBV25-1 and TRBJ2-2, the full variable domain reads EADIYQTPRYLVIGTGKKITLECSQTMGHDKMYWYQQDPGMELHLIHYSYGVNSTEKGDLSSESTVSRIRTEHFPLTLESARPSHTSQYLCASSEVGWESGELFFGEGSRLTVL.